This entry lists 19 T cell receptor beta chains sequenced from one sample in a study of blood T cell repertoires in COVID-19. Assay: immunoSEQ multiplex PCR; the TCRdb copy retains only in-frame clones and omits some. The sample yields roughly 90,000 clones, approximately 85% seen once. The sequenced sample was peripheral blood. The receptors were sampled from a woman aged 80 or older with COVID-19, enrolled during active disease.

The J gene is TRBJ2-2, the V gene TRBV5-4, with a possible D match to TRBD2 (5 bases). The V and J ends lost 4 bases and 5 bases respectively, with 9 bases between them. Germline CDR1 SGHNT, CDR2 YYREEE (reference sequence). The CDR3 extends over 13 amino acids. The CDR3 here is CASSPPGTGELFF. The CDR3 DNA reads TGTGCCAGCAGCCCGCCGGGAACCGGGGAGCTGTTTTTT.

The rearrangement links TRBV7-2 to TRBJ2-1; 12 positions match TRBD2. This CDR3 is 17 amino acids long. V lost 5 bases, J lost 3 bases, and 8 bases stayed unmatched. CDR1 SGHTA and CDR2 FQGNSA come from the germline V gene. The CDR3 loop reads CASSPRQLAGGYNEQFF. The DNA for the CDR3 is TGTGCCAGCAGCCCTAGGCAACTAGCGGGGGGCTACAATGAGCAGTTCTTC. The full variable domain, rest sourced from reference TRBV7-2 and TRBJ2-1, is GAGVSQSPSNKVTEKGKDVELRCDPISGHTALYWYRQSLGQGLEFLIYFQGNSAPDKSGLPSDRFSAERTGGSVSTLTIQRTQQEDSAVYLCASSPRQLAGGYNEQFFGPGTRLTVL.

This clone is a singleton in its sample. The chain combines TRBV11-2 with TRBJ2-3, with 9 nucleotides matching TRBD2. Germline CDR1 SGHAT, CDR2 FQNNGV. This CDR3 comprises 16 residues. The ends lost 0 bases at V and 10 bases at J; junction bases unmatched: 11. CDR3 amino acids: CASSLDRPGLASAQYF. CDR3 DNA: TGTGCCAGCAGCTTAGATCGGCCGGGACTAGCATCCGCGCAGTATTTT. The full variable domain, its missing parts supplied by reference TRBV11-2 and TRBJ2-3, is EAGVAQSPRYKIIEKRQSVAFWCNPISGHATLYWYQQILGQGPKLLIQFQNNGVVDDSQLPKDRFSAERLKGVDSTLKIQPAKLEDSAVYLCASSLDRPGLASAQYFGPGTRLTVL.

The chain has TRBV10-3 and TRBJ2-3; 8 nucleotides align to TRBD2. V shed 8 bases, J shed 6 bases, and the junction held 4 bases outside the gene matches. The germline V gene has CDR1 ENHRY and CDR2 SYGVKD. The CDR3 consists of 12 residues. The CDR3 DNA sequence: TGTGCCATCGGGACTAGTGGGGATACGCAGTATTTT. The encoded protein is CAIGTSGDTQYF.

The V call is TRBV7-2, the J call TRBJ2-3; 11 bases match TRBD2. This CDR3 spans 14 amino acids. Trimming took 6 bases from V and 8 from J; bases not matched to a gene: 7. Germline-derived CDR1 and CDR2 are SGHTA and FQGNSA. The CDR3 DNA is TGTGCCAGCAGACTAGCGGGGGTGAGGCGTACGCAGTATTTT. This encodes CASRLAGVRRTQYF.

J is TRBJ1-4 and V is TRBV18; no definite D call. CDR3 length equals 16 residues. Trimming cost V 4 bases and J 8 bases, with 20 bases left between them. Germline loops: CDR1 KGHSH, CDR2 LQKENI. The CDR3 loop reads CASSQTGSSGGEKLFF. The CDR3 DNA is TGTGCCAGCTCACAAACCGGAAGCTCCGGAGGGGAAAAACTGTTTTTT.

The chain couples TRBV7-9 to TRBJ2-4; D is undetermined. Germline values: CDR1 SEHNR, CDR2 FQNEAQ (reference sequence). V lost 5 bases and J 13 bases, leaving 15 bases between the germline ends. The CDR3 totals 12 residues. CDR3 in amino acids: CASSTQTSSQYF. CDR3 coding DNA: TGTGCCAGCAGCACTCAAACGTCCTCCCAGTACTTC. Complete variable domain (other parts from reference TRBV7-9 and TRBJ2-4): DTGVSQNPRHKITKRGQNVTFRCDPISEHNRLYWYRQTLGQGPEFLTYFQNEAQLEKSRLLSDRFSAERPKGSFSTLEIQRTEQGDSAMYLCASSTQTSSQYFGAGTRLSVL.

This chain uses TRBV30 with TRBJ1-1; D might be TRBD1 (5 bases). The germline V and J ends were trimmed by 8 bases and 4 bases, with 17 bases remaining between them. Germline lookup yields CDR1 GTSNPN and CDR2 SVGIG (reference sequence). The CDR3 sequence is 13 residues long. This CDR3 is CALDTVLGTEAFF. The CDR3 coding sequence is TGTGCCCTGGACACGGTCCTGGGCACTGAAGCTTTCTTT.

The V call is TRBV2, the J call TRBJ2-1; D is uncertain. Trimming removed 5 bases at V and 9 bases at J, with 11 bases between. The CDR3 is made up of 12 amino acids. CDR1 and CDR2 from the germline V gene are SNHLY and FYNNEI. This CDR3 is CASSRLMAEQFF. Here the CDR3 DNA reads TGTGCCAGCAGTAGACTGATGGCTGAGCAGTTCTTC.

The chain couples TRBV10-3 to TRBJ2-4, with TRBD2 matching over 10 bases. Unmatched junction bases numbered 11, after V lost 3 bases and J lost 6 bases. CDR1 ENHRY and CDR2 SYGVKD come from the germline V gene. There are 17 residues in the CDR3. This CDR3 reads CAISELGAGGAGNIQYF. In DNA, the CDR3 is TGTGCCATCAGTGAATTGGGAGCGGGGGGGGCAGGAAACATTCAGTACTTC.

The V gene is TRBV5-6, the J gene TRBJ2-7; TRBD2 agrees at 7 bases. The CDR3 runs to 15 residues. CDR1 is SGHDT, CDR2 YYEEEE, per germline. V dropped 2 bases and J dropped 2; count of bases not matched to a gene: 7. The CDR3 coding sequence is TGTGCCAGCAGCTTCAGGGCTAGCGGAACCTACGAGCAGTACTTC. Protein sequence: CASSFRASGTYEQYF.

The chain employs TRBV6-2 or TRBV6-3 and TRBJ2-5; TRBD2 agrees at 10 bases. The germline CDR1 and CDR2 sequences are MNHEY and SVGEGT. Trimming took 0 bases from V and 12 from J; bases not matched to a gene: 4. CDR3 length: 13 amino acids. The CDR3 spells CASSYSLAGAKYF. The CDR3 coding sequence is TGTGCCAGCAGTTACTCTCTAGCGGGGGCTAAGTACTTC.

The J gene is TRBJ2-3, the V gene TRBV4-2; 7 bases fit TRBD2. The length of the CDR3 is 16 residues. V shed 0 bases, J shed 4 bases, and the junction held 7 bases outside the gene matches. Germline V CDR1 and CDR2: LGHNA, YNFKEQ. The CDR3 nucleotides read TGTGCCAGCAGCCAAGACCACGCGGGAGATCCAGATACGCAGTATTTT. This codes for CASSQDHAGDPDTQYF.

J is TRBJ1-2 and V is TRBV27, with 8 positions matching TRBD1. This CDR3 is built from 13 residues. The V segment lost 8 bases and the J segment 7 bases; nucleotides outside the gene matches: 9. Germline lookup yields CDR1 MNHEY and CDR2 SMNVEV (reference sequence). CDR3 coding DNA: TGTGCCAGCCGAGGACAGGGCGGCTTTGGCTACACCTTC. It translates to CASRGQGGFGYTF.

This chain links TRBV5-1 with TRBJ2-1; 7 bases line up with TRBD2. The ends lost 3 bases at V and 12 bases at J; junction bases unmatched: 15. The CDR3 extends over 15 amino acids. Germline V gene data show CDR1 as SGHRS and CDR2 as YFSETQ. CDR3 sequence reads: CASSSPGLYTMRQFF. The CDR3 DNA reads TGCGCCAGCAGCTCACCGGGACTATACACAATGAGGCAGTTCTTC. The full variable domain, with the rest looked up from reference TRBV5-1 and TRBJ2-1, is KAGVTQTPRYLIKTRGQQVTLSCSPISGHRSVSWYQQTPGQGLQFLFEYFSETQRNKGNFPGRFSGRQFSNSRSEMNVSTLELGDSALYLCASSSPGLYTMRQFFGPGTRLTVL.

The chain is built from TRBV6-5 and TRBJ1-2; D is possibly TRBD1 (5 bases). The V end lost 1 base, the J end lost 5 bases, and 11 bases lay between the germline ends. Germline V lookup: CDR1 MNHEY, CDR2 SVGAGI. This CDR3 spans 14 amino acids. The CDR3 DNA reads TGTGCCAGCAGTTACTTTTGGGGGGAATATGGCTACACCTTC. The encoded protein is CASSYFWGEYGYTF.

This clone was seen more than once but under ten times. J is TRBJ2-1 and V is TRBV2, with D perhaps TRBD2 (5 bases). Germline V gene data show CDR1 as SNHLY and CDR2 as FYNNEI. The length of the CDR3 is 11 residues. The V gene lost 6 bases and the J gene lost 8 bases, with 8 bases spanning the gap. DNA for the CDR3: TGTGCCAGCAGACTAGTTGATGAGCAGTTCTTC. Translating gives CASRLVDEQFF.

CDR3 residues: CASSLVRLASDEQFF. The CDR3 DNA is TGCGCCAGCAGCTTGGTTCGTCTAGCCTCCGATGAGCAGTTCTTC. V is TRBV5-1 and J is TRBJ2-1, with D possibly TRBD2 on 5 matching bases. Germline V CDR1 and CDR2: SGHRS, YFSETQ. Deletions cut 0 bases from V and 8 bases from J, with 15 bases between. This CDR3 region has 15 residues.

The CDR3 sequence: CASSERRPELAPLHF. CDR3 DNA: TGTGCCAGCAGTGAACGACGACCGGAGCTCGCACCCCTCCACTTT. The rearrangement uses TRBV6-1 and TRBJ1-6; D gene unclear. V lost 2 bases and J lost 11, with 16 bases in between. There are 15 residues in the CDR3. Germline CDR1 is MNHNS and CDR2 is SASEGT.